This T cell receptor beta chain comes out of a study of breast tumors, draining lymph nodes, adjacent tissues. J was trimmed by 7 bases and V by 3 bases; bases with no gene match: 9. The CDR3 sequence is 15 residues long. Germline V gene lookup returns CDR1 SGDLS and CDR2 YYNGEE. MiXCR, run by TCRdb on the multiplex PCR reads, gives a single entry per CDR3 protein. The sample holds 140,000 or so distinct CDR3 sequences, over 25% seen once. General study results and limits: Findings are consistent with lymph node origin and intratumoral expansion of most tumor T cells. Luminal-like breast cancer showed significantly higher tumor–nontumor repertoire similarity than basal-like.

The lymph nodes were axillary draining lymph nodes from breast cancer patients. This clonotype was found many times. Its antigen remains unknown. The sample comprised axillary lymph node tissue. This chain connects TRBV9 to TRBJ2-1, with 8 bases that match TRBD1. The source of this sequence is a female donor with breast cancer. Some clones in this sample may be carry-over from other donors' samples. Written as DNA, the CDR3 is TGTGCCAGCAGCGCCTCGGACAGGGCCCTAAATGAGCAGTTCTTC. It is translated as CASSASDRALNEQFF.